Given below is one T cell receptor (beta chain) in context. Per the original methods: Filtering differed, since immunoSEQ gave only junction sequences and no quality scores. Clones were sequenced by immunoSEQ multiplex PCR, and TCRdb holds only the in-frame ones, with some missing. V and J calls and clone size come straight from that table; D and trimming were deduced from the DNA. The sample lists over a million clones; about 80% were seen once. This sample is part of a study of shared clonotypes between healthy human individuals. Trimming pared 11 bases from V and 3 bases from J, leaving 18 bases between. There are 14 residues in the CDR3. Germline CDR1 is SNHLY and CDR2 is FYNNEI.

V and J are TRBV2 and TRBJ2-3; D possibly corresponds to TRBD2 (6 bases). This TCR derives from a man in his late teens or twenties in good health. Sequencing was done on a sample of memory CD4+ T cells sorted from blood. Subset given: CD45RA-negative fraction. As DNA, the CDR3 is TGTGCCTCCACAAGAGGGGCGGGGACAGATACGCAGTATTTT. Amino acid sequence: CASTRGAGTDTQYF.